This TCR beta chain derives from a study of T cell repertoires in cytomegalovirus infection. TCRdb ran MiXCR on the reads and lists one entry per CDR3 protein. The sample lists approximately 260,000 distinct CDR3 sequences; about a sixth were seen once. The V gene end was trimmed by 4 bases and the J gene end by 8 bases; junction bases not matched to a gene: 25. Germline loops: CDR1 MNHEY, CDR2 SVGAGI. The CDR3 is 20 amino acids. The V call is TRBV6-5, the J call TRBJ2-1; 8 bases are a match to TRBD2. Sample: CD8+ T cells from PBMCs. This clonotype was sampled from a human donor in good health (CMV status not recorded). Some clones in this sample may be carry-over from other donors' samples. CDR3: CASSWSGDRLLSGVGDEQFF. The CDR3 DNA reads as TGTGCCAGCAGTTGGTCGGGTGACAGACTACTTAGCGGGGTTGGCGATGAGCAGTTCTTC.